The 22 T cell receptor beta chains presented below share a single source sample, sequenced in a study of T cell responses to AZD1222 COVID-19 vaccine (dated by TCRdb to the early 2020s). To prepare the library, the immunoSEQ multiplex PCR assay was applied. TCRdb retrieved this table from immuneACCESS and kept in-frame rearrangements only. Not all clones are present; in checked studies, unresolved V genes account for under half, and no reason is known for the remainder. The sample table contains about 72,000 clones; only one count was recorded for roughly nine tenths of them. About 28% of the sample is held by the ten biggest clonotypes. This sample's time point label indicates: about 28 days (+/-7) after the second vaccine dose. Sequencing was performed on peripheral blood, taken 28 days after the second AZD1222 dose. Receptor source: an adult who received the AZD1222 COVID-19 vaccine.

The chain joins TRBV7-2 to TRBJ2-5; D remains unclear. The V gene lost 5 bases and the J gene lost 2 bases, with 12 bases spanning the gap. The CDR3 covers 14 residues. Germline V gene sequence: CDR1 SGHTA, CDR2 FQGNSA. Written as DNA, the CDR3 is TGTGCCAGCAGCCAACGTGGTGGTCAAGAGACCCAGTACTTC. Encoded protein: CASSQRGGQETQYF.

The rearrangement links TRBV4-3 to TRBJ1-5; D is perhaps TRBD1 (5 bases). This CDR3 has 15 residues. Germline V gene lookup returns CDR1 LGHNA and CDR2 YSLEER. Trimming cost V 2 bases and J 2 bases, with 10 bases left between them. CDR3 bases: TGCGCCAGCAGCCAAAGCCAGGGTGGCAATCAGCCCCAGCATTTT. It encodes CASSQSQGGNQPQHF.

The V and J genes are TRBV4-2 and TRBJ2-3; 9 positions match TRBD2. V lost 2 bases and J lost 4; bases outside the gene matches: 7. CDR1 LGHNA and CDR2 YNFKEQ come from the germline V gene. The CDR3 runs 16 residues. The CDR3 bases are TGTGCCAGCAGCCAATTAATGCGGGAGGGCGCAGATACGCAGTATTTT. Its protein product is CASSQLMREGADTQYF.

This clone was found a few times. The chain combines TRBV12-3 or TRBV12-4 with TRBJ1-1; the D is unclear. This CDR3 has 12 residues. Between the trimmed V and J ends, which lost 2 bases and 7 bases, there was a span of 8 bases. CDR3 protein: CASSLSTSEAFF. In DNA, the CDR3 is TGTGCCAGCAGTTTAAGTACGAGTGAAGCTTTCTTT.

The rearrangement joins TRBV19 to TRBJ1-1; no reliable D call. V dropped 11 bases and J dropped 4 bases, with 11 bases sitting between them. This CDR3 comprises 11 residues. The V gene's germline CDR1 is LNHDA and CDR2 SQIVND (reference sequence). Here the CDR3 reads CAAKSPTEAFF. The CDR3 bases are TGTGCCGCCAAGTCGCCCACTGAAGCTTTCTTT.

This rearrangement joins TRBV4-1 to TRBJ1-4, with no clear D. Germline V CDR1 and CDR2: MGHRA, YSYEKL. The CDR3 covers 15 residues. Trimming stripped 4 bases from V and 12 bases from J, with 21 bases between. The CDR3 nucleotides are TGCGCCAGCAGCCCGCCGGGCCCGGCTCTTTCCGAACTGTTTTTT. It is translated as CASSPPGPALSELFF.

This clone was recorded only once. Written as DNA, the CDR3 is TGTGCCAGCAGCCAGACAAACAGGGACGAGCAGTACTTC. Its translation is CASSQTNRDEQYF. The genes are TRBV7-8 and TRBJ2-7; a possible D gene is TRBD1 (6 bases). This CDR3 contains 13 residues. V lost 5 bases to trimming and J lost 5 bases, with 13 bases between them. Germline V gives CDR1 SGHVS, CDR2 FQNEAQ.

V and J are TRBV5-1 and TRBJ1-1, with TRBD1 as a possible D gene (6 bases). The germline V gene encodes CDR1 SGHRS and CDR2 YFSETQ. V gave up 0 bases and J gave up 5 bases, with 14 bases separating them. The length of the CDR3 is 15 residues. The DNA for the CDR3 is TGCGCCAGCAGCTTGGGTGCGGGGGCCGGAACTGAAGCTTTCTTT. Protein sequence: CASSLGAGAGTEAFF.

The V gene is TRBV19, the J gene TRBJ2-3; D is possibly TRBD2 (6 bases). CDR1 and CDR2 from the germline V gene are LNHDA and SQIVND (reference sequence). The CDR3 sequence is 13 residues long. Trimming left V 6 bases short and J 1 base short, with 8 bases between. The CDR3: CASSRRGTDTQYF. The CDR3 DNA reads TGTGCCAGTAGCCGGAGGGGCACAGATACGCAGTATTTT. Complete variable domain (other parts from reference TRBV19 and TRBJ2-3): DGGITQSPKYLFRKEGQNVTLSCEQNLNHDAMYWYRQDPGQGLRLIYYSQIVNDFQKGDIAEGYSVSREKKESFPLTVTSAQKNPTAFYLCASSRRGTDTQYFGPGTRLTVL.

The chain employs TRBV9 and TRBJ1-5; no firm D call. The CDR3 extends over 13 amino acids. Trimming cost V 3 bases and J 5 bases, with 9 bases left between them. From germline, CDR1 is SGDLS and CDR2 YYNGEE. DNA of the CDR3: TGTGCCAGCAGCGGCCCAGACGATCAGCCCCAGCATTTT. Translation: CASSGPDDQPQHF. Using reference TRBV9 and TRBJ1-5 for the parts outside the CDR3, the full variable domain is DSGVTQTPKHLITATGQRVTLRCSPRSGDLSVYWYQQSLDQGLQFLIQYYNGEERAKGNILERFSAQQFPDLHSELNLSSLELGDSALYFCASSGPDDQPQHFGDGTRLSIL.

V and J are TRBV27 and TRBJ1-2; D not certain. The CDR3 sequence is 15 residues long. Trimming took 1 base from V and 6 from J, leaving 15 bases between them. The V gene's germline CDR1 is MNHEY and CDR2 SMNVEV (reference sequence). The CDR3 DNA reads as TGTGCCAGCAGTTTATTAGGCGTCCGTTTTAATGGCTACACCTTC. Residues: CASSLLGVRFNGYTF.

The CDR3 sequence: CASSLEAETYEQYF. CDR3 sequence (DNA): TGTGCCAGCAGCTTAGAAGCGGAGACCTACGAGCAGTACTTC. The gene calls are TRBV11-2 and TRBJ2-7; a possible D gene is TRBD2 (5 bases). The CDR3 covers 14 residues. V shed 0 bases and J shed 2 bases, with 8 bases lying between them. CDR1 and CDR2 (germline): SGHAT, FQNNGV.

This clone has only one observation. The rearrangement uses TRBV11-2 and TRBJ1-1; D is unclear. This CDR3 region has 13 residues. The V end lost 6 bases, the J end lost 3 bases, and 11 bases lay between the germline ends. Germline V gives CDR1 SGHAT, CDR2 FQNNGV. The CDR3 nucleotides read TGTGCCAGCAGGGGGTTTAGGGACACTGAAGCTTTCTTT. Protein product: CASRGFRDTEAFF. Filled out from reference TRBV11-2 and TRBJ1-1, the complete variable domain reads EAGVAQSPRYKIIEKRQSVAFWCNPISGHATLYWYQQILGQGPKLLIQFQNNGVVDDSQLPKDRFSAERLKGVDSTLKIQPAKLEDSAVYLCASRGFRDTEAFFGQGTRLTVV.

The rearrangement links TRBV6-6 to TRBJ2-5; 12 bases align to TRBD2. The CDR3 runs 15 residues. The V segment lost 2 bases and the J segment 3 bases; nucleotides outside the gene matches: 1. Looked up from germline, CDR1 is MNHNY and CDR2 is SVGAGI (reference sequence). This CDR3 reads CASSYASGREETQYF. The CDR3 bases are TGTGCCAGCAGTTACGCTAGCGGGAGGGAAGAGACCCAGTACTTC.

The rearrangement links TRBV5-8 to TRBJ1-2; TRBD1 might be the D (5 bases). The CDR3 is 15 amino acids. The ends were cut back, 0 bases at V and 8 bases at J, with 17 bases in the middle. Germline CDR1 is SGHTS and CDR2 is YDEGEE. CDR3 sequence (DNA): TGTGCCAGCAGCTTGGACCCGACAGCCAGGTGGGGCTACACCTTC. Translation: CASSLDPTARWGYTF.

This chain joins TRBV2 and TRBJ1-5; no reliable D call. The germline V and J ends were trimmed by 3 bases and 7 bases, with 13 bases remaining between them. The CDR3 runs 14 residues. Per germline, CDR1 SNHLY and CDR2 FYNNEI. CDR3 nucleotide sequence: TGTGCCAGCAGTGAGGGCCATACGGCACAGCCCCAGCATTTT. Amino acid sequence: CASSEGHTAQPQHF.

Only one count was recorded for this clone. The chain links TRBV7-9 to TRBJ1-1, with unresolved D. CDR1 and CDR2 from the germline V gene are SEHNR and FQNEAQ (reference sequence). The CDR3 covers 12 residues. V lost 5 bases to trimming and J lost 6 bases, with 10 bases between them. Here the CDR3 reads CASSARVAEAFF. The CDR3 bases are TGTGCCAGCAGCGCCCGAGTGGCTGAAGCTTTCTTT.

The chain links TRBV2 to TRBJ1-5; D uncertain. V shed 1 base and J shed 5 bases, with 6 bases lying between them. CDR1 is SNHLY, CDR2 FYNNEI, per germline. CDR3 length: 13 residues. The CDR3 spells CASSEDTYQPQHF. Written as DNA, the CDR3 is TGTGCCAGCAGTGAAGACACCTATCAGCCCCAGCATTTT.

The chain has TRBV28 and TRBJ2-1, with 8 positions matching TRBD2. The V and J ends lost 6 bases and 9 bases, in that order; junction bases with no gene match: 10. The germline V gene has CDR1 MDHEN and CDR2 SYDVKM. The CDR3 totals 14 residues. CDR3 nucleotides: TGTGCCAGCAGGAGCGGGAGTGTAAGAAGTGAGCAGTTCTTC. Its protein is CASRSGSVRSEQFF.

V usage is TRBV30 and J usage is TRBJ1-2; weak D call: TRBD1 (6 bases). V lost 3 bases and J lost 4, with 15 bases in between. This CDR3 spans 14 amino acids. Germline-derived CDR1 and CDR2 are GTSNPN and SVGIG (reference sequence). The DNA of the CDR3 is TGTGCCTGGAGCACAGGGTCCCCTAGCTATGGCTACACCTTC. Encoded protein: CAWSTGSPSYGYTF.

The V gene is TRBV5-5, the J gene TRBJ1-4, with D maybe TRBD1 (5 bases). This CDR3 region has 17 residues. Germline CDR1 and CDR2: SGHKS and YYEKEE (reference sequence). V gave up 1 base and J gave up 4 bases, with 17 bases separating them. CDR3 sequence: CASSLRQGYRINEKLFF. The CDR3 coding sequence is TGTGCCAGCAGCTTGCGGCAGGGATATCGGATTAATGAAAAACTGTTTTTT.

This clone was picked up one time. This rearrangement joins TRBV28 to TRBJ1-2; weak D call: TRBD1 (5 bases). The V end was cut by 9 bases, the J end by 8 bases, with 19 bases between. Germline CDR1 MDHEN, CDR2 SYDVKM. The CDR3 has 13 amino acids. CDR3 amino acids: CASQEGQGGGYTF. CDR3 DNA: TGTGCCAGTCAAGAAGGTCAGGGCGGAGGCTACACCTTC.